This T cell receptor (beta chain) was recorded in a study of cytomegalovirus exposure and HLA in healthy donors. Study conclusions and caveats: CMV serostatus was the only recorded immune exposure for donors.

With 60 Vbeta and 13 Jbeta primers, the PCR was carried out. Assay: immunoSEQ multiplex PCR; the TCRdb copy retains only in-frame clones and omits some. The sample has 60,000 to 75,000 clones; roughly four fifths are singletons. Germline V CDR1 and CDR2: SGDLS, YYNGEE. The CDR3 extends over 15 amino acids. V lost 4 bases to trimming and J lost 4 bases; unmatched junction nucleotides: 6. As to this clone: Its specificity is not known.

The chain couples TRBV9 to TRBJ2-3; 10 bases are a match to TRBD1. This receptor was obtained from a woman in her sixties or seventies in good health and CMV-seropositive. Sequencing used PBMCs. Here the CDR3 reads CASSLRDRGPDTQYF. The CDR3 bases are TGTGCCAGCAGCCTAAGGGACAGGGGCCCAGATACGCAGTATTTT.